The sequence of this TCR beta chain was determined in a study of beta chain features in type 1 diabetes. Background on the study: Sorted cells examined across all samples numbered 85 million to 130 million. Regarding the study as a whole: Significant though moderate, a shortening of TCRB CDR3s appeared in all four CD4+ subsets of Type 1 diabetes patients. Sequencing the cDNA could make cells with high TCR expression show up more than they should.

Sorting that relied on CD45RO/CCR7/CD25/CD127/CD95/CD27 yielded CD4+ naive, central memory, regulatory and stem cell-like memory cells. This clone was seen more than once but under ten times. Antigen unknown. Expressed TCRB transcripts were sequenced after all isolated RNA was converted to cDNA. The table came from immunoSEQ multiplex PCR; TCRdb's copy has only in-frame clones and leaves some out. The data hold around 710,000 clones, with around 12% observed a single time. V was pared by 0 bases and J by 10 bases, with 11 bases between. Germline V gene sequence: CDR1 SGDLS, CDR2 YYNGEE. This CDR3 comprises 14 residues.

This sequence joins TRBV9 and TRBJ1-6; D gene ambiguous. This clonotype originated in a man aged 25-40 years with type 1 diabetes. Sequenced input: naive CD4+ T cells from blood. The CDR3 bases are TGTGCCAGCAGCGTAGCGACCGGGCAATCACCCCTCCACTTT. It yields the protein CASSVATGQSPLHF.